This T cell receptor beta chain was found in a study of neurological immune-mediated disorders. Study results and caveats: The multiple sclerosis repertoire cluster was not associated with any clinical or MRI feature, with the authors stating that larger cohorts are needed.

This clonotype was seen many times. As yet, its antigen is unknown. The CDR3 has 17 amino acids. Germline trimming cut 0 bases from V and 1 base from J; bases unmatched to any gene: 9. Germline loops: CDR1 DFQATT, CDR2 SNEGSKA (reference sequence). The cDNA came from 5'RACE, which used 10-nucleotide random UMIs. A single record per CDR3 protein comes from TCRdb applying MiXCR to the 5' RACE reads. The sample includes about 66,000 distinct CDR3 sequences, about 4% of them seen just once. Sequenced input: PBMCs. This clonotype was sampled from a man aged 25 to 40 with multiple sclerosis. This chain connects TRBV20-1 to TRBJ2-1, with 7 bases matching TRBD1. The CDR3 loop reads CSAREGRGLRSYNEQFF. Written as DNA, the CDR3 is TGCAGTGCTAGAGAGGGTAGGGGGCTTAGGTCCTACAATGAGCAGTTCTTC.